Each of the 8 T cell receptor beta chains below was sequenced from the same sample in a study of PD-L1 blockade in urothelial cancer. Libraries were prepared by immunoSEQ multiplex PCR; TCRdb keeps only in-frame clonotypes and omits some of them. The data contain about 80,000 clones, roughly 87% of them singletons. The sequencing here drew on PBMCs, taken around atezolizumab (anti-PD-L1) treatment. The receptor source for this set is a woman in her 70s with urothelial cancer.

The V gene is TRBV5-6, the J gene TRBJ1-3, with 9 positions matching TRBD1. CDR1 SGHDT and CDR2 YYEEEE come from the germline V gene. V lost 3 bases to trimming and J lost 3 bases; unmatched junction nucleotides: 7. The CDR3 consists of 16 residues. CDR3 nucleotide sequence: TGTGCCAGCAGCTCCGGGACAGGGCAGAATGGAAACACCATATATTTT. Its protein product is CASSSGTGQNGNTIYF.

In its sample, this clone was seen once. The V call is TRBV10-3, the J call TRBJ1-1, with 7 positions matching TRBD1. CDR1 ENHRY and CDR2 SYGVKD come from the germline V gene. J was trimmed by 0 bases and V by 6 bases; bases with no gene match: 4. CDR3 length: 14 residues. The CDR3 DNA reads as TGTGCCATCAGCCAGGGGGAAATGAACACTGAAGCTTTCTTT. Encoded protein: CAISQGEMNTEAFF.

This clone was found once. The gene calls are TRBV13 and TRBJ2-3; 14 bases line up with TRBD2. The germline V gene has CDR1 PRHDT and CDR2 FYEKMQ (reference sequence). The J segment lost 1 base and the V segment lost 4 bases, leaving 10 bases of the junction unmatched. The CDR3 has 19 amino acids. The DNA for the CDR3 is TGTGCCAGCAGCTCAACGGGGACTAGCGGGGGACTACGCACAGATACGCAGTATTTT. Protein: CASSSTGTSGGLRTDTQYF.

CDR3 in amino acids: CAISGQGAIEQYF. The CDR3 DNA sequence: TGTGCCATCTCGGGACAGGGGGCAATCGAGCAGTACTTC. V gene TRBV10-3 combines with J gene TRBJ2-7, with 12 positions matching TRBD1. This CDR3 contains 13 residues. Germline V gene lookup returns CDR1 ENHRY and CDR2 SYGVKD. Trimming removed 8 bases from V and 6 bases from J; junction bases left unmatched: 5.

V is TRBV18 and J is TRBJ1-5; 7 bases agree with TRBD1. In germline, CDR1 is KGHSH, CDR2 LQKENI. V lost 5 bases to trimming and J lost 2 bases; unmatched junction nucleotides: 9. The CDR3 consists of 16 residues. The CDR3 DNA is TGTGCCAGCTCATTAGGGACAGCCGGGGGCAATCAGCCCCAGCATTTT. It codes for CASSLGTAGGNQPQHF.

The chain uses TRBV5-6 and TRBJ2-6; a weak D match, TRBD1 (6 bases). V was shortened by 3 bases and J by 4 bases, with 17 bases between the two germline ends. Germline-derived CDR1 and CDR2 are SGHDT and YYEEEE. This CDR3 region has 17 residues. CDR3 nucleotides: TGTGCCAGCAGCTCCATCCACAGGGATTCGGGGGCCAACGTCCTGACTTTC. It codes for CASSSIHRDSGANVLTF.

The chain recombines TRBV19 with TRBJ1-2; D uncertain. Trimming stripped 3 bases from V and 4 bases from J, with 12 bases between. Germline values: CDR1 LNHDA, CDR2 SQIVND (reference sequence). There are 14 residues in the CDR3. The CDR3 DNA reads TGTGCCAGTAGTATCGGGAACAGTATCTATGGCTACACCTTC. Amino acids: CASSIGNSIYGYTF.

CDR3 region: CASSVGADYGYTF. In DNA, the CDR3 is TGTGCCAGCAGTGTGGGGGCTGACTATGGCTACACCTTC. V and J are TRBV7-2 and TRBJ1-2; TRBD1 is a possible D gene (6 bases). V lost 6 bases, J lost 3 bases, and 11 bases lay in between. From germline, CDR1 is SGHTA and CDR2 FQGNSA. This CDR3 region has 13 residues.